This entry describes one T cell receptor beta chain. This record belongs to a study of OX40 agonist ivuxolimab in advanced cancers. Libraries were prepared by immunoSEQ multiplex PCR; TCRdb keeps only in-frame clonotypes and omits some of them. The data contain about 53,000 clones, over 75% of them singletons. The V end was cut by 3 bases, the J end by 3 bases, with 11 bases between. The germline gives CDR1 KGHSH, CDR2 LQKENI. CDR3 size: 14 residues. This chain connects TRBV18 to TRBJ1-1; D unresolved. This sample comprised CD4+ or CD8+ T cells sorted from blood, obtained in a trial of the OX40 agonist ivuxolimab. This TCR came from an adult with an advanced solid tumor such as melanoma, head and neck, liver or kidney cancer. For the CDR3, the DNA is TGTGCCAGCTCACCGGGAGGAGGGTACACTGAAGCTTTCTTT. Its protein product is CASSPGGGYTEAFF.